A selection of T cell receptor beta chains follows, all from one sample in a study of T cell repertoires in cytomegalovirus infection. One entry per CDR3 protein results from TCRdb running MiXCR on the reads. The table has over 300,000 distinct CDR3 sequences, approximately 9.5% seen once. The specimen was PBMCs. The receptors were gathered from a human donor in good health (CMV status not recorded). Some clones in this sample may be carry-over from other donors' samples. The CDR3 runs from the conserved cysteine through the conserved F or W. A D gene is named only where the DNA matches it firmly. Not every row has a clone size; where given, it reads once, few, many or a size class.

j_call d_call clone_size v_call cdr3_nt cdr3_aa
TRBJ1-1 - many TRBV7-9 TGTGCCAGCAGCTTAGAGGCGGGAAGTGGTGATAAATGGACTGAAGCTTTCTTT CASSLEAGSGDKWTEAFF
TRBJ1-6 - many TRBV28 TGTGCCAGCAGTTGGGGCCTCGCGCCTCCCCACTTT CASSWGLAPPHF
TRBJ1-5 TRBD1 - TRBV5-6 TGTGCCAGCAGCCGAGGCAGGGGGGGCCATGGGGCCCAGCATTTT CASSRGRGGHGAQHF
TRBJ2-1 TRBD2 few TRBV7-3 TGTGCCAGCAGCTTAGGCCAGCGGGGGGGCCGTAACTACAATGAGCAGTTCTTC CASSLGQRGGRNYNEQFF
TRBJ1-5 - - TRBV19 TGTGCCAGTAGTGTCGGACAGTATAGCAATCAGCCCCAGCATTTT CASSVGQYSNQPQHF
TRBJ1-4 - - TRBV12-3/TRBV12-4 TGTGCCAGCAGTTTAGGCGTAGGAGAAAAACTGTTTTTT CASSLGVGEKLFF
TRBJ2-2 - - TRBV6-1 TGTGCCAGCAACGGTGTGCCGAACACCGGGGAGCTGTTTTTT CASNGVPNTGELFF
TRBJ2-7 TRBD1 - TRBV12-3/TRBV12-4 TGTGCCAGCAGACCCACCGGGACAGGGACCTACGAGCAGTACTTC CASRPTGTGTYEQYF
TRBJ2-7 TRBD2 many TRBV7-2 TGTGCCAGCAGCCCGTCTAGCGGGCTTTCCTACGAGCAGTACTTC CASSPSSGLSYEQYF
TRBJ1-1 TRBD1 - TRBV27 TGTGCCAGTACAGGGGAGGGTCGCACTGAAGCTTTCTTT CASTGEGRTEAFF
TRBJ2-5 TRBD2 - TRBV4-3 TGCGCCAGCAGCCATGGCCCGGGACTAGCTGAAGAGACCCAGTACTTC CASSHGPGLAEETQYF
TRBJ2-7 - few TRBV7-2 TGTGCCAGCAGCTTAGGGGGTCCCGGGACAAATTACGAGCAGTACTTC CASSLGGPGTNYEQYF
TRBJ1-5 - few TRBV15 TGTGCCACCGGATGGACAGTTGACGGCAATCAGCCCCAGCATTTT CATGWTVDGNQPQHF
TRBJ2-2 - few TRBV27 TGTGCCAGCAGTTTCGGGGTCACCGGGGAGCTGTTTTTT CASSFGVTGELFF
TRBJ2-1 TRBD2 many TRBV7-3 TGTGCCAGCAGCCCCAAGACTAGCGGGAGTCTAATTTACAATGAGCAGTTCTTC CASSPKTSGSLIYNEQFF
TRBJ1-3 - few TRBV28 TGTGCCAGCTTCTCCCCTGGAAACACCATATATTTT CASFSPGNTIYF
TRBJ2-3 - few TRBV20-1 TGCAGTGCGCTCGTAGGGGCGGAGCACACAGATACGCAGTATTTT CSALVGAEHTDTQYF
TRBJ2-1 TRBD2 - TRBV12-3/TRBV12-4 TGTGCCAGCAGTTTATCGTTGGGGGGACTAGCGGGATATGAGCAGTTCTTC CASSLSLGGLAGYEQFF
TRBJ2-4 - many TRBV7-6 TGTGCCAGCAGTTTGGACTCTACACTAGCCAAAAACATTCAGTACTTC CASSLDSTLAKNIQYF
TRBJ2-1 - many TRBV7-2 TGTGCCAGCAGCTTAGATGAGGGGAGGCAGTTCTTC CASSLDEGRQFF
TRBJ1-4 TRBD1 - TRBV28 TGTGCCAGCAGCCTTCTTCGGGACAGGAATGAAAAACTGTTTTTT CASSLLRDRNEKLFF
TRBJ2-3 - - TRBV28 TGTGCCAGCAGTCCCTCCCTAGCGTCAGATACGCAGTATTTT CASSPSLASDTQYF
TRBJ1-6 - many TRBV7-6 TGTGCCAGCAGCTTATTAGCCCTCACAGGGCCCGGTAATTCACCCCTCCACTTT CASSLLALTGPGNSPLHF
TRBJ2-7 TRBD1 few TRBV5-4 TGTGCCAGCAGCGGATGGGACAGGGGCCACGAGCAGTACTTC CASSGWDRGHEQYF
TRBJ2-4 - many TRBV7-2 TGTGCCAGCAGCCAAGCCCCCAAAAACATTCAGTACTTC CASSQAPKNIQYF
TRBJ2-7 - - TRBV3-1 TGTGCCAGCAGCCGACACCACGTGGAAAGCTCCTACGAGCAGTACTTC CASSRHHVESSYEQYF
TRBJ2-7 TRBD2 many TRBV7-6 TGTGCCAGCAGCTTAGGGATAAGCGGGAGCTCCTACGAGCAGTACTTC CASSLGISGSSYEQYF
TRBJ2-5 - few TRBV6-6 TGTGCCAGCAGTCAAAATACCGGGACTCAAGAGACCCAGTACTTC CASSQNTGTQETQYF
TRBJ1-5 TRBD1 few TRBV7-2 TGTGCCAGCAGGCCGGACAGGGGGAGCAATCAGCCCCAGCATTTT CASRPDRGSNQPQHF
TRBJ1-6 TRBD1 many TRBV7-2 TGTGCCAGCAGCTCCCTACAGGGGGCTATGAATTCACCCCTCCACTTT CASSSLQGAMNSPLHF
TRBJ2-3 - many TRBV7-6 TGTGCCAGCAGCGATCAGGGAACAGATACGCAGTATTTT CASSDQGTDTQYF
TRBJ2-2 - - TRBV12-3/TRBV12-4 TGTGCCAGCAGCGGGACTGGTCGTAGGTTGGTCGGGGAGCTGTTTTTT CASSGTGRRLVGELFF
TRBJ1-2 - few TRBV25-1 TGTGCCAGCAGTGAGAACGTTAACTATGGCTACACCTTC CASSENVNYGYTF
TRBJ1-1 TRBD1 - TRBV18 TGTGCCAGCTCACCAAGAGGACAGGGCGATGAAGCTTTCTTT CASSPRGQGDEAFF
TRBJ1-6 - - TRBV7-6 TGTGCCAGCAGCTTTAGGGCAGACGGATCACCCCTCCACTTT CASSFRADGSPLHF
TRBJ2-1 TRBD2 few TRBV3-1 TGTGCCAGCAGCCAACGACTAGCGGGAGGATCCTACAATGAGCAGTTCTTC CASSQRLAGGSYNEQFF
TRBJ2-1 TRBD2 - TRBV2 TGTGCCAGCAGTGAAGAACTAGCGGGAGGCAATGAGCAGTTCTTC CASSEELAGGNEQFF
TRBJ1-5 - many TRBV7-8 TGTGCCAGCAGCTCCCATGGGGATCAGCCCCAGCATTTT CASSSHGDQPQHF
TRBJ2-1 - many TRBV7-2 TGTGCCAGCAGCGAAGGGCCTCTGAGGGACGCAGCCTACAATGAGCAGTTCTTC CASSEGPLRDAAYNEQFF
TRBJ2-5 TRBD2 few TRBV4-1 TGCGCCAGCAGCCAGGCCGGGACTAGCTTTGTAGGAGAGACCCAGTACTTC CASSQAGTSFVGETQYF
TRBJ2-1 - many TRBV7-2 TGTGCCAGCAGCCCGTACGTAGACAATGAGCAGTTCTTC CASSPYVDNEQFF
TRBJ2-3 TRBD1 many TRBV7-2 TGTGCCAGCAGCTTCGGGACAGGGGAGAGCACAGATACGCAGTATTTT CASSFGTGESTDTQYF
TRBJ1-4 - few TRBV7-6 TGTGCCAGCAGCCAGGGTCCTCTAGAGGGAAAACTGTTTTTT CASSQGPLEGKLFF
TRBJ1-2 - - TRBV4-1 TGTGCCAGCAGCCAAGACCGACAGGCCTTGGACTATGGCTACACCTTC CASSQDRQALDYGYTF
TRBJ1-4 - - TRBV7-6 TGTGCCAGCAGCCCCCTCGGACAGCCCGGGGCTGAAAAACTGTTTTTT CASSPLGQPGAEKLFF
TRBJ2-2 TRBD2 many TRBV7-2 TGTGCCAGCAGCTTAAATGAGGCGGGAGTGCAAACCGGGGAGCTGTTTTTT CASSLNEAGVQTGELFF
TRBJ2-2 - few TRBV7-2 TGTGCCAGCAGCCGGGACGTCACCGGGGAGCTGTTTTTT CASSRDVTGELFF
TRBJ2-1 TRBD2 many TRBV7-6 TGTGCCAGCAGTCGCGGGACTAGCGGAATCTCCTCCTACAATGAGCAGTTCTTC CASSRGTSGISSYNEQFF
TRBJ2-1 - few TRBV5-6 TGTGCCAGCAGCTCCTCGGACAGCCGCTACAATGAGCAGTTCTTC CASSSSDSRYNEQFF
TRBJ2-1 - - TRBV19 TGTGCCAGTAGACCGAATAAGGATGAGCAGTTCTTC CASRPNKDEQFF
TRBJ2-1 TRBD1 - TRBV28 TGTGCCAGCAGTTTAGGACAGGGGGCAGAAAATGAGCAGTTCTTC CASSLGQGAENEQFF
TRBJ1-1 - - TRBV11-2 TGTGCCAGCAGCTTGCGGGTCCAATACACTGAAGCTTTCTTT CASSLRVQYTEAFF
TRBJ1-2 - - TRBV10-3 TGTGCCATCAGTGAAACAGTCAGCTATGGCTACACCTTC CAISETVSYGYTF
TRBJ2-7 TRBD2 - TRBV20-1 TGCAGTGCCCCGGGGAGAGGGGACTACTACGAGCAGTACTTC CSAPGRGDYYEQYF